A single sample gave rise to the 16 T cell receptor beta chains below, sequenced in a study of human T cells and chemical hapten exposure. TCRdb reprocessed the RACE reads via MiXCR and lists one record per CDR3 protein. This table has some 57,000 distinct CDR3 sequences, 9.6% appearing once. Time point of the sample: pre-sensitization, week 0. Treatment in this sample: therapeutic diphenylcyclopropenone sensitization with weekly scalp DPC. Someone pulled total RNA out of unfractionated whole blood. The sequenced sample was whole blood, obtained in connection with sensitization to the hapten diphenylcyclopropenone (DPC). These receptors originate from a woman aged 30 to 39 with alopecia areata. Some clones in this sample may be carry-over from other donors' samples.

V usage is TRBV6-5 and J usage is TRBJ1-2; no firm D call. This CDR3 is built from 13 residues. Germline values: CDR1 MNHEY, CDR2 SVGAGI. The V and J ends lost 0 bases and 4 bases respectively, with 6 bases between them. CDR3 nucleotides: TGTGCCAGCAGTTACTCACAGTTCTATGGCTACACCTTC. This translates into CASSYSQFYGYTF.

This clonotype was counted ten times or more. This sequence joins TRBV29-1 and TRBJ1-1, with TRBD1 matching over 8 bases. The germline CDR1 and CDR2 sequences are SQVTM and ANQGSEA. CDR3 size: 16 residues. V trimming: 6 bases; J trimming: 2 bases; junction bases outside the gene matches: 14. This CDR3 is CSVLNSRTGRNTEAFF. DNA for the CDR3: TGCAGCGTCTTGAATAGCAGGACAGGGAGAAACACTGAAGCTTTCTTT. Drawing the rest from reference TRBV29-1 and TRBJ1-1, the complete variable domain is SAVISQKPSRDICQRGTSLTIQCQVDSQVTMMFWYRQQPGQSLTLIATANQGSEATYESGFVIDKFPISRPNLTFSTLTVSNMSPEDSSIYLCSVLNSRTGRNTEAFFGQGTRLTVV.

In its sample, this clonotype was seen a few times. This chain joins TRBV28 and TRBJ1-5, with 7 bases fitting TRBD1. This CDR3 has 15 amino acids. J lost 2 bases, V lost 3 bases, and 4 bases had no gene match. Germline V lookup: CDR1 MDHEN, CDR2 SYDVKM. CDR3 coding DNA: TGTGCCAGCAGTTTGGTTCAGGGGGGCAATCAGCCCCAGCATTTT. Protein product: CASSLVQGGNQPQHF. Using reference TRBV28 and TRBJ1-5 for the parts outside the CDR3, the full variable domain is DVKVTQSSRYLVKRTGEKVFLECVQDMDHENMFWYRQDPGLGLRLIYFSYDVKMKEKGDIPEGYSVSREKKERFSLILESASTNQTSMYLCASSLVQGGNQPQHFGDGTRLSIL.

This clonotype was counted a few times. The chain recombines TRBV10-3 with TRBJ2-1; TRBD2 agrees at 10 bases. The germline V gene encodes CDR1 ENHRY and CDR2 SYGVKD. The ends lost 1 base at V and 7 bases at J; junction bases unmatched: 10. This CDR3 comprises 17 residues. The CDR3, as DNA: TGTGCCATCAGTGAGTTGATAGCGGGGGGAACGAGGAATGAGCAGTTCTTC. Protein sequence: CAISELIAGGTRNEQFF.

This clonotype has ten or more counts. The V and J genes are TRBV10-3 and TRBJ2-3; no clear D gene. Germline CDR1 is ENHRY and CDR2 is SYGVKD. This CDR3 spans 15 amino acids. V was pared by 5 bases and J by 1 base, with 13 bases between. The CDR3: CAISPRGLGTDTQYF. CDR3 DNA: TGTGCCATCAGTCCCCGCGGTCTTGGCACAGATACGCAGTATTTT.

The chain couples TRBV5-1 to TRBJ2-3, with D hard to call. The CDR3 spans 13 residues. The V end lost 6 bases, the J end lost 6 bases, and 14 bases lay between the germline ends. Germline V lookup: CDR1 SGHRS, CDR2 YFSETQ. The CDR3 loop is CASTAVVSDTQYF. The CDR3 DNA is TGCGCCAGCACGGCCGTTGTTTCGGATACGCAGTATTTT.

A few counts support this clonotype. The rearrangement uses TRBV4-3 and TRBJ2-1; tentative D call: TRBD2 (6 bases). V was cut by 2 bases and J by 6 bases, with 14 bases left in between. Germline lookup yields CDR1 LGHNA and CDR2 YSLEER. This CDR3 is built from 15 residues. CDR3 residues: CASSQTGTPGNEQFF. In DNA, the CDR3 is TGCGCCAGCAGCCAAACCGGGACTCCAGGCAATGAGCAGTTCTTC.

This clonotype was seen a handful of times. V and J are TRBV30 and TRBJ1-5; D ambiguous. Germline CDR1 and CDR2: GTSNPN and SVGIG (reference sequence). Trimming shortened V by 0 bases and J by 4 bases, and 4 bases separated the two germline ends. CDR3 length: 12 residues. CDR3: CAWSVGNQPQHF. The CDR3 DNA reads TGTGCCTGGAGTGTAGGGAATCAGCCCCAGCATTTT.

This clonotype has ten or more counts. The rearrangement uses TRBV20-1 and TRBJ2-3; TRBD1 is a possible D gene (5 bases). This CDR3 region has 15 residues. V was clipped by 6 bases and J by 3 bases, with 19 bases between them. The germline V gene encodes CDR1 DFQATT and CDR2 SNEGSKA (reference sequence). CDR3 protein: CSAQRRGAGTDTQYF. In DNA form, the CDR3 reads TGCAGTGCACAAAGGCGTGGGGCCGGTACAGATACGCAGTATTTT.

This clonotype was seen many times. The chain joins TRBV5-1 to TRBJ2-7; the D gene is possibly TRBD1 (6 bases). Germline V gene data show CDR1 as SGHRS and CDR2 as YFSETQ. CDR3 length: 14 residues. The V gene lost 0 bases and the J gene lost 5 bases, with 12 bases spanning the gap. CDR3 in DNA: TGCGCCAGCAGCTTGGACAGGGTTTCCCACGAGCAGTACTTC. Translated, it gives CASSLDRVSHEQYF.

The table lists this clonotype with many counts. The rearrangement uses TRBV7-2 and TRBJ1-4; no clear D. V was cut by 2 bases and J by 3 bases, with 10 bases left in between. Germline V gene sequence: CDR1 SGHTA, CDR2 FQGNSA. The CDR3 is 15 residues long. Written as DNA, the CDR3 is TGTGCCAGCAGCTTAAAGGGCAGTTCTAATGAAAAACTGTTTTTT. Translated, it gives CASSLKGSSNEKLFF.

This clonotype was detected ten times or more. The chain recombines TRBV29-1 with TRBJ2-5; D call uncertain. Germline-derived CDR1 and CDR2 are SQVTM and ANQGSEA. CDR3 length: 14 amino acids. V gave up 7 bases and J gave up 0 bases, with 15 bases separating them. DNA for the CDR3: TGCAGCGCAGGTAGACGTCGGCACCAAGAGACCCAGTACTTC. Protein: CSAGRRRHQETQYF.

This sequence joins TRBV14 and TRBJ2-3; 9 bases map to TRBD2. V lost 5 bases, J lost 0 bases, and 6 bases stayed unmatched. CDR1 and CDR2 (germline): SGHDN, FVKESK. The CDR3 is 16 residues long. The CDR3: CASSYTGTSSTDTQYF. DNA for the CDR3: TGTGCCAGCAGCTACACCGGGACTAGCAGCACAGATACGCAGTATTTT.

This clonotype showed up just a few times. This chain connects TRBV6-2 or TRBV6-3 to TRBJ2-1, with 7 nucleotides matching TRBD2. The CDR3 length is 15 residues. J was trimmed by 9 bases and V by 2 bases; bases with no gene match: 10. Germline V lookup: CDR1 MNHEY, CDR2 SVGEGT. DNA for the CDR3: TGTGCCAGCAGTTACGCCCGCGGGGGAGGAGGTGAGCAGTTCTTC. This codes for CASSYARGGGGEQFF.

This clonotype was found a few times. The chain couples TRBV2 to TRBJ2-6; D might be TRBD1 or TRBD2, each matching 6 bases. The germline V and J ends were trimmed by 3 bases and 4 bases, with 13 bases remaining between them. Germline V gene lookup returns CDR1 SNHLY and CDR2 FYNNEI. The length of the CDR3 is 16 residues. Here the CDR3 reads CASSETGRGGANVLTF. Written as DNA, the CDR3 is TGTGCCAGCAGTGAGACAGGTCGGGGGGGGGCCAACGTCCTGACTTTC.

This clonotype was counted a few times. This rearrangement joins TRBV10-3 to TRBJ2-5; TRBD1 agrees at 9 bases. The germline CDR1 and CDR2 sequences are ENHRY and SYGVKD. V lost 4 bases, J lost 2 bases, and 2 bases stayed unmatched. This CDR3 comprises 14 residues. The CDR3 loop is CAISGGTGQETQYF. DNA for the CDR3: TGTGCCATCAGTGGGGGGACAGGGCAAGAGACCCAGTACTTC.